This paragraph covers one T cell receptor beta chain sequence. There is no known antigen for this receptor. No much larger clone is present one base from it, and per-base qualities are unavailable. Spanning cysteine to phenylalanine, the CDR3 consists of 19 amino acids. Of the read, only the CDR3 DNA is kept; its 57 bases are in frame from base 1. Germline trimming: 4 bases from V, 5 bases from J; junction bases outside gene matches: 14. The germline V gene (reference sequence) yields LNHNV for CDR1 and YYDKDF for CDR2. The data belong to a study of shared T cell receptors in the human thymus (dated by TCRdb to about 2021). For context, the study as a whole: The study investigated the way shared, self-reactive T-cell receptor alpha chains are produced in the human thymus.

Library generation was performed with the immunoSEQ multiplex PCR assay. TCRdb retrieved this table from immuneACCESS and kept in-frame rearrangements only. Not all clones are present; in checked studies, unresolved V genes account for under half, and no reason is known for the remainder. This sample has around 730,000 clones in its table, and 80% to 90% of those were observed once. In total, the top ten clones hold approximately 0.01% of the sample. The same sample was also used in a study of human thymus T cells. The second study's authors report: Immunologically healthy infants undergoing open corrective cardiac surgery for congenital heart defects in Finland were used as donors. The thymus tissue came from surgical resects taken out during corrective cardiac surgery. Biased V and J gene segment usage appeared to be present in both thymic and peripheral blood repertoires. Highly overlapping thymic TCR repertoires among unrelated individuals were reported in the related research. The study described the TCR alpha and beta repertoires in fewer than 10 infant thymus samples and four matching peripheral blood samples. Donor ages ranging from roughly 6 to 250 days were recorded, and several male and a couple of female infants were included in the cohort. Thymocytes were freed from the tissue by mechanical means and kept at -70 degrees C as pellets of roughly 9-34 million cells. Genomic DNA was extracted from frozen cell pellets with a QIAsymphony instrument. The immunoSEQ multiplex PCR assay was used to amplify the TCRB and TCRAD loci from a standardized quantity of quality-controlled genomic DNA. Amplicons spanned the V(D)J region at a length sufficient to cover the CDR3 and identify V and J genes. Amplicon sequencing was performed on an Illumina platform through the commercial immunoSEQ service. Primer bias and sequencing errors were corrected as previously described, and TCRAD and TCRB definitions were based on the IMGT database. immunoSEQ Analyzer 3.0 and VDJTools were used for repertoire analysis, which covered basic statistics, V/J segment usage, diversity estimates, rarefaction and pairwise overlap. Diversity was estimated using the Chao1, ChaoE, Efron-Thisted, Shannon and inverse Simpson indices, and was also estimated on datasets down-sampled to the size of the smallest sample. Repertoire overlap was assessed by strict matching of CDR3 nucleotide sequence, V gene and J gene, and clustering was done by Jaccard-based multidimensional scaling. On average, thymus samples yielded around 810,000 unique TCRB clonotypes, whereas blood samples yielded some 92,000.

The receptor was isolated from a girl in the first two years of life with a congenital heart defect. Donor details come from another sample of the same person, matched by shared clones. The source material was thymocytes. The rearranged segments are TRBV15 and TRBJ2-1, with 13 bases aligning to TRBD2. Read as DNA, the sequence is TGTGCCACCAGCACAAGCCACACGGGGACTAGCGGGGAGCACAATGAGCAGTTCTTC. It codes for CATSTSHTGTSGEHNEQFF.